This T cell receptor beta chain was identified in a study of regulatory T cells in long-lasting Graves disease (TCRdb year 2021). For the study in its entirety: Newly diagnosed Graves' disease patients had taken antithyroid drugs for less than 3 months. Peripheral blood TCR sequencing and RNA sequencing compared persistent Graves' disease patients with newly diagnosed Graves' disease patients. The study took place in China and was registered as a clinical trial. A total of about 33 samples underwent TCR sequencing: around 13 from persistent and around 20 from newly diagnosed Graves' disease patients.

This clonotype showed up just a few times. The antigen it recognizes is unknown. There are no base qualities to consult, and no much larger clone falls within one base. The investigation overall reported the following: Preferential use of TRBV28, TRBJ1-2 and TRBJ2-5 was observed in persistent disease, whereas TRBV20-1 and TRBJ2-1 were favored in newly diagnosed disease. Only the TCR beta chain was sequenced and analyzed. Only peripheral blood was studied, because thyroid tissue, the primary lesion, was inaccessible. Persistent Graves' disease patients showed lower TCR Shannon entropy and fewer highly expanded clones than newly diagnosed patients, suggesting clonal expansion. The small sample size was acknowledged by the authors as a limitation that may reduce accuracy. Patients with persistent disease shared more public clonotypes (approximately 2,500) than newly diagnosed patients did (more than 900).

Reading the label with the study, this specimen's time point is: newly diagnosed GD, antithyroid drugs for less than 3 months. For both TCR sequencing and RNA sequencing, RNA was extracted from PBMCs using TRIzol. The diagnosis of Graves' disease followed American Thyroid Association guidelines. The patients came from an endocrinology department in Xi'an, China. From each patient, approximately 9 milliliters of peripheral blood was collected into an EDTA anticoagulant tube. Ficoll Paque Plus density gradient separation was used to isolate PBMCs, and no further T cell sorting was performed. RNA quality was checked with an Agilent 2100 Bioanalyzer and agarose gel, and concentration with a NanoDrop 2000. Preparation of the library involved multiplex PCR. The data were produced on an Illumina HiSeq 4000. iRepertoire HTBI primers and Arm-PCR amplification of CDR3 regions were used to construct TCR beta libraries. Before sequencing, the PCR products went through gel purification. The source study handled its data this way. Gene usage analysis of CDR3 amino acid clonotypes used the roughly 62 TRBV and some 13 TRBJ segments found across samples. COPE and FqMerger were used to merge the filtered high-quality paired reads into contigs. BLAST was used to align contigs to the IMGT TRBV, TRBD and TRBJ reference genes, and CDR3 was defined following IMGT. Any clonotype with a frequency above 0.1% was counted as a highly expanded clone. Shannon entropy served as the measure of repertoire diversity, while the Gini coefficient captured V-J evenness. A clonotype was considered public if more than one individual shared it. The raw public reads went through TCRdb reprocessing: fastp at Q25, MiXCR clone calling, in-frame beta chains kept. Duplicate CDR3 protein sequences are folded into a single record with the most common DNA and genes. The V and J calls were determined by TCRdb, not by the authors. This sample is represented by around 250,000 distinct CDR3 sequences; 15% to 20% of them were singletons. The top ten constitute 11% to 15% of the sample.

Inclusive of the bounding cysteine and phenylalanine, the CDR3 is 16 residues long. This entry keeps only the CDR3 DNA: 48 bases, framed from base 1. Clipping removes 2 bases from V and 3 bases from J, with 7 as the unmatched junction base count. This sample was shared with a second study, whose subject was T cells in Graves' hyperthyroidism and ophthalmopathy. The second study, in turn, reports: Stable Graves' hyperthyroidism was defined as no progression to ophthalmopathy during 18 months of follow-up. Hyperthyroidism patients were newly diagnosed, had a disease duration of under 2 months, and were aged 18 to 65 years. Any patient with an uncontrolled infection, another autoimmune disease, pregnancy or lactation was excluded. Diagnoses were established on the basis of clinical symptoms, serum thyroxine and TRAb, thyroid ultrasound, and orbital computed tomography. The TCR CDR3 was subjected to a first round of RT-PCR using the HTBI primer set and the Qiagen OneStep RT-PCR kit. Most expanded thyroid clonotypes (frequency above 0.001) were also found in blood, which suggests that blood repertoires may mirror thyroid immune responses. In cross-validation, a model built on a 13 V-J signature told ophthalmopathy apart from stable hyperthyroidism with approximately 90% sensitivity and roughly 81% specificity, and in testing the same model reached 80%/75%. In validation, the model predicted progression to ophthalmopathy with just under 71% sensitivity and roughly 75% specificity, a median of 6.5 months before onset. To identify distinguishing TCR V-J signatures, a discovery cohort of 90 to 100 patients was used, comprising 40 to 45 with Graves' ophthalmopathy and under 60 with stable Graves' hyperthyroidism. An independent validation cohort of fewer than 20 hyperthyroidism patients and about 16 patients who later progressed to ophthalmopathy tested prospective prediction of ophthalmopathy. For training and testing, the 80 to 100 patients in the discovery cohort were randomly divided in a 7:3 ratio. The study also compared thyroid tissue and blood T-cell repertoires from more than 5 Graves' hyperthyroidism patients. Once sampling was done, hyperthyroidism patients were given methimazole at a starting dose of 30 mg daily, whereas ophthalmopathy patients were given high-dose intravenous methylprednisolone. A second multiplex PCR round built the libraries, followed by size selection and purification. Sequencing of the libraries was done on an Illumina HiSeq2000 using paired-end 100 bp reads. Raw data were processed with SOAPnuke, discarding reads with adapters, uncalled bases, mean Phred below 15, or no exact constant-primer or identifier match. COPE v1.2.5 was used to merge high-quality paired reads, and clonotypes were defined as unique nucleotide sequences. MiTCR v1.1 was used to align the clonotypes against IMGT TRBV, TRBD and TRBJ reference segments. The analysis included only V-J combinations with a frequency above 0.0001, which together covered 99% to 99.2% of the repertoires. A TCS score was defined as the ratio of F50 (clonal expansion) to E x V (chaos), with BLOSUM62-based TCRdist applied between CDR3 peptides within each V-J. Welch's t-statistics and random forest reduced some 510 V-J features to roughly 13, which were used in a naive Bayes classifier (R e1071). No statistical method was used to set the sample size in advance, and investigators knew the group allocation. The paper reports TCR Vbeta CDR3 sequencing of 135 peripheral blood samples: approximately 41 ophthalmopathy, 75 to 80 hyperthyroidism and 17 progressor patients.

The V gene is TRBV12-3 or TRBV12-4 and the J gene is TRBJ2-3; TRBD1 fits 8 bases in the junction. This receptor was taken from a woman in her twenties or thirties with Graves disease. Donor details come from another sample of the same person, matched by shared clones. The sample here was peripheral blood mononuclear cells (PBMCs), taken at new diagnosis, from a patient treated with antithyroid drugs. The nucleotide sequence reads as follows: TGTGCCAGCAGTTTACAGGGGAGACAGGGGACAGATACGCAGTATTTT. This sequence encodes CASSLQGRQGTDTQYF.